This passage covers 8 T cell receptor beta chains from one sample sequenced in a study of blood T cell repertoires in COVID-19 (dated by TCRdb to the early 2020s). The library was obtained by the immunoSEQ multiplex PCR assay. Sourced from immuneACCESS, this table was stored by TCRdb with only in-frame sequences that have V and J called. A share of the clones is absent; for the studies checked, an unresolved V gene accounts for under half, and the remainder has no known explanation. The table for this sample lists hundreds of thousands of clones; approximately 90% of them were counted only once. The ten largest clones add up to roughly 0.25% of the sample. The sample was peripheral blood. The receptors come from a woman aged 18-29 years with acute or convalescent COVID-19.

The genes are TRBV25-1 and TRBJ1-2; 12 bases map to TRBD1. There are 17 residues in the CDR3. With V trimmed by 4 bases and J by 6 bases, 12 bases remained unmatched. Germline V gene sequence: CDR1 MGHDK, CDR2 SYGVNS. CDR3 protein: CASSAAPGTGGDDGYTF. For the CDR3, the DNA is TGTGCCAGCAGTGCCGCCCCCGGGACAGGGGGCGACGATGGCTACACCTTC.

This sequence joins TRBV7-7 and TRBJ2-2; 7 nucleotides align to TRBD1. V shed 5 bases, J shed 3 bases, and the junction held 6 bases outside the gene matches. Germline CDR1 SSHAT, CDR2 FNYEAQ (reference sequence). The CDR3 sequence is 15 residues long. The CDR3 sequence: CASSLGGVDTGELFF. Written as DNA, the CDR3 is TGTGCCAGCAGCCTAGGGGGCGTCGACACCGGGGAGCTGTTTTTT.

The chain joins TRBV6-5 to TRBJ1-5; D gene ambiguous. The CDR3 sequence is 14 residues long. Trimming removed 7 bases at V and 3 bases at J, with 13 bases between. CDR1 and CDR2 from the germline V gene are MNHEY and SVGAGI. DNA for the CDR3: TGTGCCAGCAAAAACAGTGGCCTCAATCAGCCCCAGCATTTT. Residues: CASKNSGLNQPQHF.

This chain links TRBV11-3 with TRBJ2-2, with 8 bases aligning to TRBD2. The CDR3 loop spans 17 amino acids. Trimming removed 5 bases from V and 4 bases from J; junction bases left unmatched: 12. The germline CDR1 and CDR2 sequences are SGHNT and YENEEA. CDR3 DNA sequence: TGTGCCAGCAGCCCTTGGCTCGGGGGGGCGGGCACCGGGGAGCTGTTTTTT. As protein: CASSPWLGGAGTGELFF.

The chain links TRBV7-2 to TRBJ1-5, with 8 bases identical to TRBD1. The CDR3 runs to 14 residues. Germline-derived CDR1 and CDR2 are SGHTA and FQGNSA. V dropped 10 bases and J dropped 4; count of bases not matched to a gene: 9. CDR3 in amino acids: CATSGQGQNQPQHF. The CDR3, as DNA: TGTGCCACTTCAGGACAGGGACAAAATCAGCCCCAGCATTTT.

The chain joins TRBV10-1 to TRBJ1-5; 9 nucleotides line up with TRBD1. In germline, CDR1 is WNHNN, CDR2 SYGVQD (reference sequence). The CDR3 runs 11 residues. Unmatched junction bases numbered 3, after V lost 11 bases and J lost 7 bases. Here the CDR3 DNA reads TGCGCCGACAGGGGGGAGCAGCCCCAGCATTTT. It specifies CADRGEQPQHF.

The CDR3, as DNA: TGTGCCAGTCGGGGAGGGGATCAGCCCCAGCATTTT. It specifies CASRGGDQPQHF. The chain has TRBV19 and TRBJ1-5; D perhaps matches TRBD1 (5 bases). The ends were cut back, 8 bases at V and 5 bases at J, with 10 bases in the middle. CDR1 is LNHDA and CDR2 is SQIVND in the germline V gene (reference sequence). The CDR3 has 12 amino acids. Complete variable domain (other parts from reference TRBV19 and TRBJ1-5): DGGITQSPKYLFRKEGQNVTLSCEQNLNHDAMYWYRQDPGQGLRLIYYSQIVNDFQKGDIAEGYSVSREKKESFPLTVTSAQKNPTAFYLCASRGGDQPQHFGDGTRLSIL.

The rearrangement uses TRBV6-1 and TRBJ1-1; D remains unclear. There are 13 residues in the CDR3. The germline gives CDR1 MNHNS, CDR2 SASEGT. V lost 1 base, J lost 10 bases, and 13 bases lay in between. The CDR3 here is CASSEEERKGAFF. CDR3 sequence (DNA): TGTGCCAGCAGTGAAGAAGAGCGGAAAGGAGCTTTCTTT.